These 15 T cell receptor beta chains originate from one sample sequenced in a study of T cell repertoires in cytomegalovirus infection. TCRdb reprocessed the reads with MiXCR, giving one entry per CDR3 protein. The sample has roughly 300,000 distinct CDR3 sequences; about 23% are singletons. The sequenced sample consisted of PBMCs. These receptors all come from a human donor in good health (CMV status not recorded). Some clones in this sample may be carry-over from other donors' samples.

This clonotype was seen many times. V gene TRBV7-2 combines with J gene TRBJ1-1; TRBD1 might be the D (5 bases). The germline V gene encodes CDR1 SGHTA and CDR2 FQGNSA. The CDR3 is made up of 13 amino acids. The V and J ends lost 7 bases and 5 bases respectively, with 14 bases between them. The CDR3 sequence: CASMLWGETEAFF. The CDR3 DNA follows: TGTGCCAGCATGTTGTGGGGGGAAACTGAAGCTTTCTTT.

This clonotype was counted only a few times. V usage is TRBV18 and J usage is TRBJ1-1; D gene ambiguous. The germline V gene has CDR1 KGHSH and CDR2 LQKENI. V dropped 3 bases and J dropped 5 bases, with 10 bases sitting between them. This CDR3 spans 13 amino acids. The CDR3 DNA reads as TGTGCCAGCTCACCCGTTTCTGGGACTGAAGCTTTCTTT. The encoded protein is CASSPVSGTEAFF.

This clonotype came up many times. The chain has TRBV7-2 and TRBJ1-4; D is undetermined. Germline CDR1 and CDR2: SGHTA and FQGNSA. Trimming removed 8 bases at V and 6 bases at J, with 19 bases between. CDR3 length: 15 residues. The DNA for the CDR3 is TGTGCCAGCGCACCCCGAGGTGGCCAACATGAAAAACTGTTTTTT. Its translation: CASAPRGGQHEKLFF.

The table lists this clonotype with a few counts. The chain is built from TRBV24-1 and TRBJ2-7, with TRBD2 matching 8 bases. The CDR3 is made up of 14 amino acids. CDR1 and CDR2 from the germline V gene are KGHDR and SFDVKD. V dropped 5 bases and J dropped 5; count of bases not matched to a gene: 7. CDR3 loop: CATSAGAGAHEQYF. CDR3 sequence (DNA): TGTGCCACCAGTGCTGGAGCGGGAGCCCACGAGCAGTACTTC.

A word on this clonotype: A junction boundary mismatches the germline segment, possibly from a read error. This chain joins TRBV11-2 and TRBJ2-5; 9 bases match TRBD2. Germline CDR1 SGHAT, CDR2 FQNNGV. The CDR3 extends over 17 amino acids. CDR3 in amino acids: CVSSFYPRGGAGETQYF. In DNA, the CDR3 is TGTGTCAGCAGCTTCTACCCCCGCGGGGGGGCCGGAGAGACCCAGTACTTC.

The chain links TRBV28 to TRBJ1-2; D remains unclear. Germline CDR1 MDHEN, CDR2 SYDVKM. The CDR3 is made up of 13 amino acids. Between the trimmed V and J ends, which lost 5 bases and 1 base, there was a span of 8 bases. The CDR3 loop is CASSRGVNYGYTF. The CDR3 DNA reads TGTGCCAGCAGTCGCGGAGTTAACTATGGCTACACCTTC.

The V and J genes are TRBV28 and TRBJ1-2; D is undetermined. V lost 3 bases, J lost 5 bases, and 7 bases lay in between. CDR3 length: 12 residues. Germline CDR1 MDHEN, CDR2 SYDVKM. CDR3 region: CASSFMQYGYTF. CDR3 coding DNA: TGTGCCAGCAGTTTTATGCAGTATGGCTACACCTTC.

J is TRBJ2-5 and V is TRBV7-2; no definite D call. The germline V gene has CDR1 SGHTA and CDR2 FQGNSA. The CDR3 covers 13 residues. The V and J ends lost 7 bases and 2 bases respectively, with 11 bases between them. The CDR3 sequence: CASTLRWQETQYF. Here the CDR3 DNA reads TGTGCCAGCACCCTCCGGTGGCAAGAGACCCAGTACTTC.

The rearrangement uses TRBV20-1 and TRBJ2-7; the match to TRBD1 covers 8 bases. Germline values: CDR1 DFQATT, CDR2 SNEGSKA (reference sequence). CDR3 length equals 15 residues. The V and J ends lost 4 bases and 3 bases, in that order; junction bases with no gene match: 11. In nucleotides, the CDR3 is TGCAGTGCTACCCGGAACAGGGGGTCCGGCTACGAGCAGTACTTC. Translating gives CSATRNRGSGYEQYF.

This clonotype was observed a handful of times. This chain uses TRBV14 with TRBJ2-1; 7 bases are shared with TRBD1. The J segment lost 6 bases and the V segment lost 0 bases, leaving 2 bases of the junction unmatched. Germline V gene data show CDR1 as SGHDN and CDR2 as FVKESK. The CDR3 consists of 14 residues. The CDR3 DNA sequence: TGTGCCAGCAGCCAAGATTGGGACAGCAATGAGCAGTTCTTC. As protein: CASSQDWDSNEQFF.

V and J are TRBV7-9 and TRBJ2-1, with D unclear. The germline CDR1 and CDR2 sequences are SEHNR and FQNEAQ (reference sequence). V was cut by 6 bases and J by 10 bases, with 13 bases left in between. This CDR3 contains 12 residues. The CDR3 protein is CASSRSHWEQFF. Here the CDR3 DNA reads TGTGCCAGCAGTAGATCCCATTGGGAGCAGTTCTTC. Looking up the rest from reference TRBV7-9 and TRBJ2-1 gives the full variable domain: DTGVSQNPRHKITKRGQNVTFRCDPISEHNRLYWYRQTLGQGPEFLTYFQNEAQLEKSRLLSDRFSAERPKGSFSTLEIQRTEQGDSAMYLCASSRSHWEQFFGPGTRLTVL.

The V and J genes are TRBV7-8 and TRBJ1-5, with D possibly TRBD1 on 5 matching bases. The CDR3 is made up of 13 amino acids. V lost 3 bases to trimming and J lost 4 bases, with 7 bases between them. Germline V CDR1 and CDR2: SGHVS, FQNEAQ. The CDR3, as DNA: TGTGCCAGCAGCTTGACAGAGAATCAGCCCCAGCATTTT. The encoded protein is CASSLTENQPQHF. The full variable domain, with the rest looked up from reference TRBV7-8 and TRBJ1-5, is GAGVSQSPRYKVAKRGQDVALRCDPISGHVSLFWYQQALGQGPEFLTYFQNEAQLDKSGLPSDRFFAERPEGSVSTLKIQRTQQEDSAVYLCASSLTENQPQHFGDGTRLSIL.

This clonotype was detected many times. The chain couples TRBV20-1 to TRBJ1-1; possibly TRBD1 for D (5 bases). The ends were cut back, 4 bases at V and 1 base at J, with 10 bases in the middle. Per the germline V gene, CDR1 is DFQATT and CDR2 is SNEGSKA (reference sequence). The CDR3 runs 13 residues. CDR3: CSATGPRNTEAFF. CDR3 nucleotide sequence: TGCAGTGCTACGGGACCACGGAACACTGAAGCTTTCTTT.

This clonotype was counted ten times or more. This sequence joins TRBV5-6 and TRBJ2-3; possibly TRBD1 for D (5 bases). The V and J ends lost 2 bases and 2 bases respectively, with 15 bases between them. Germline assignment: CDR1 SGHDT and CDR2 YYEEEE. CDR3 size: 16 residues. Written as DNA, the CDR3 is TGTGCCAGCAGCTTAAGTGGGGCCCCAATCACAGATACGCAGTATTTT. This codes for CASSLSGAPITDTQYF.

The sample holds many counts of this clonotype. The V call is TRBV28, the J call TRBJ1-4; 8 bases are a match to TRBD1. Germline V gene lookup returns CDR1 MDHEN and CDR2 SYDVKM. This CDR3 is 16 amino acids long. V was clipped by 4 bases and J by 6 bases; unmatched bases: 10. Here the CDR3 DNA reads TGTGCCAGCAGTTACCCGGACAGGGCAGGGTATGAAAAACTGTTTTTT. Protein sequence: CASSYPDRAGYEKLFF. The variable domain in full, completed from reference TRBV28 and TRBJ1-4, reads DVKVTQSSRYLVKRTGEKVFLECVQDMDHENMFWYRQDPGLGLRLIYFSYDVKMKEKGDIPEGYSVSREKKERFSLILESASTNQTSMYLCASSYPDRAGYEKLFFGSGTQLSVL.